Each of the 27 T cell receptor beta chains below was sequenced from the same sample in a study of control samples from healthy donors and cancer patients. Data came from immunoSEQ multiplex PCR; TCRdb stores just in-frame clones and leaves some out. The repertoire holds approximately 100,000 clones, with 80% to 95% as singletons. The sample comprised blood. All receptors come from a human donor in good health. The donor label of this sample is uncertain.

A remark on this clone: The junction departs from germline at one end; a sequencing error may be responsible. This chain links TRBV6-5 with TRBJ2-1, with TRBD2 matching over 11 bases. In germline, CDR1 is MNHEY, CDR2 SVGAGI. CDR3 length: 16 residues. CDR3 in DNA: TGTGCCAGCAGTTATAGACTAGCGGGGAGCTACAATGGGCAGTTCTTC. It codes for CASSYRLAGSYNGQFF.

The table lists this clone with a few counts. V usage is TRBV7-9 and J usage is TRBJ2-5; D is uncertain. This CDR3 has 14 amino acids. CDR1 SEHNR and CDR2 FQNEAQ come from the germline V gene (reference sequence). V was trimmed by 0 bases and J by 5 bases, leaving 10 bases between them. The chain's CDR3 is CASSLAGIRETQYF. CDR3 DNA: TGTGCCAGCAGCTTAGCGGGGATTAGGGAGACCCAGTACTTC.

The chain joins TRBV2 to TRBJ1-3, with D unclear. CDR3 length equals 17 residues. Germline V CDR1 and CDR2: SNHLY, FYNNEI. V was clipped by 3 bases and J by 2 bases, with 17 bases between them. The CDR3 protein is CASSDTHDATAGNTIYF. The CDR3 bases are TGTGCCAGCAGTGATACCCACGACGCGACGGCTGGAAACACCATATATTTT.

The CDR3 here is CASSEVLAGGLGDYEQYV. The CDR3, as DNA: TGTGCCAGCAGTGAAGTTTTAGCGGGGGGGTTAGGTGACTACGAGCAGTACGTC. The chain is built from TRBV2 and TRBJ2-7; TRBD2 aligns across 11 bases. The CDR3 is 18 residues long. V gave up 1 base and J gave up 3 bases; unmatched junction bases: 11. Germline-derived CDR1 and CDR2 are SNHLY and FYNNEI.

In DNA, the CDR3 is TGTGCCAGCAGCCCGGGACTAGCGGGGGGAAGGGCGGGGGAGCTGTTTTTT. Residues: CASSPGLAGGRAGELFF. V usage is TRBV7-2 and J usage is TRBJ2-2, with 15 bases identical to TRBD2. This CDR3 has 17 residues. Germline CDR1 SGHTA, CDR2 FQGNSA. V was pared by 5 bases and J by 8 bases, with 9 bases of the junction left unmatched.

This chain uses TRBV5-4 with TRBJ2-7, with TRBD2 identical over 13 bases. V gave up 3 bases and J gave up 3 bases; unmatched junction bases: 9. CDR1 SGHNT and CDR2 YYREEE come from the germline V gene (reference sequence). The CDR3 has 17 residues. CDR3 sequence (DNA): TGTGCCAGCAGCTACGTAGGGACTAGCGGGGTTAACTACGAGCAGTACTTC. Its translation is CASSYVGTSGVNYEQYF.

The chain recombines TRBV5-1 with TRBJ1-1; D is unclear. Germline CDR1 is SGHRS and CDR2 is YFSETQ. The CDR3 covers 14 residues. V was shortened by 0 bases and J by 5 bases, with 11 bases between the two germline ends. CDR3 in DNA: TGCGCCAGCAGCTTGGGGGGTAGCCGAACTGAAGCTTTCTTT. Translating gives CASSLGGSRTEAFF.

CDR3: CASSSYTGAGFDEQFF. The DNA for the CDR3 is TGCGCCAGCAGCTCCTATACGGGGGCAGGGTTCGATGAGCAGTTCTTC. V gene TRBV5-1 combines with J gene TRBJ2-1; either TRBD1 or TRBD2 may fit D (6 bases each). Between the trimmed V and J ends, which lost 3 bases and 8 bases, there was a span of 21 bases. This CDR3 contains 16 residues. Looked up from germline, CDR1 is SGHRS and CDR2 is YFSETQ.

The chain recombines TRBV6-6 with TRBJ2-3; TRBD2 might be the D (5 bases). This CDR3 is built from 15 residues. V was shortened by 2 bases and J by 0 bases, with 9 bases between the two germline ends. Germline V gene lookup returns CDR1 MNHNY and CDR2 SVGAGI (reference sequence). The CDR3 protein is CASSYGRGSTDTQYF. CDR3 DNA: TGTGCCAGCAGTTACGGCCGGGGTAGCACAGATACGCAGTATTTT.

The chain couples TRBV30 to TRBJ1-4; D remains unclear. The CDR3 has 12 residues. Trimming pared 5 bases from V and 0 bases from J, leaving 4 bases between. CDR1 is GTSNPN and CDR2 is SVGIG in the germline V gene (reference sequence). The CDR3 is CAWVSTNEKLFF. In DNA, the CDR3 is TGTGCCTGGGTCTCAACTAATGAAAAACTGTTTTTT.

V and J are TRBV18 and TRBJ1-1; D remains unclear. This CDR3 comprises 16 residues. With 0 bases removed from V and 3 bases from J, the gap between germline ends came to 14 bases. Germline-derived CDR1 and CDR2 are KGHSH and LQKENI. CDR3 sequence: CASSPPSSSDYTEAFF. The CDR3 region has the DNA TGTGCCAGCTCACCACCCAGTTCAAGCGATTACACTGAAGCTTTCTTT.

The table lists this clone with a few counts. The V and J genes are TRBV7-6 and TRBJ2-1, with 12 bases fitting TRBD2. CDR3 size: 22 residues. Germline V gene lookup returns CDR1 SGHVS and CDR2 FNYEAQ. V trimming: 4 bases; J trimming: 0 bases; junction bases outside the gene matches: 19. The CDR3 coding sequence is TGTGCCAGCAGCTCAAAGCGCGGACAAGGACTAGCGGGGTTCAGCTCCTACAATGAGCAGTTCTTC. This codes for CASSSKRGQGLAGFSSYNEQFF.

The gene calls are TRBV3-1 (or the pseudogene TRBV3-2) and TRBJ2-2; the D is unclear. Germline CDR1 LGHDT, CDR2 YNNKEL (reference sequence). The V gene lost 1 base and the J gene lost 3 bases, with 6 bases spanning the gap. CDR3 length: 14 residues. The CDR3 here is CASSQGYDTGELFF. CDR3 in DNA: TGTGCCAGCAGCCAAGGTTACGACACCGGGGAGCTGTTTTTT.

The chain uses TRBV11-3 and TRBJ1-1, with D possibly being TRBD1 (6 bases). Trimming stripped 2 bases from V and 5 bases from J, with 12 bases between. The CDR3 consists of 14 residues. Germline CDR1 SGHNT, CDR2 YENEEA. Written as DNA, the CDR3 is TGTGCCAGCAGCTTATCCGGGGGCGCGACTGAAGCTTTCTTT. Amino acid sequence: CASSLSGGATEAFF.

The rearrangement uses TRBV10-3 and TRBJ2-2; D unresolved. V was cut by 0 bases and J by 1 base, with 9 bases left in between. CDR3 length: 16 residues. Germline CDR1 is ENHRY and CDR2 is SYGVKD. The CDR3 DNA reads TGTGCCATCAGTGAGTCGAAGCCAGGGAACACCGGGGAGCTGTTTTTT. Translation gives CAISESKPGNTGELFF.

In this sample, this clone turned up once. This rearrangement joins TRBV19 to TRBJ1-4, with 7 bases identical to TRBD1. CDR1 and CDR2 from the germline V gene are LNHDA and SQIVND (reference sequence). The ends lost 8 bases at V and 5 bases at J; junction bases unmatched: 11. CDR3 length: 15 amino acids. Written as DNA, the CDR3 is TGTGCCAGTTGTTCGACGACAGGGAAAAATGAAAAACTGTTTTTT. Amino acid sequence: CASCSTTGKNEKLFF. Full variable domain (rest looked up from reference TRBV19 and TRBJ1-4): DGGITQSPKYLFRKEGQNVTLSCEQNLNHDAMYWYRQDPGQGLRLIYYSQIVNDFQKGDIAEGYSVSREKKESFPLTVTSAQKNPTAFYLCASCSTTGKNEKLFFGSGTQLSVL.

CDR3 amino acids: CASSLRKDHNEQFF. The CDR3 DNA follows: TGTGCCAGCAGCTTACGAAAGGACCACAATGAGCAGTTCTTC. The chain recombines TRBV11-1 with TRBJ2-1, with no clear D. In germline, CDR1 is SGHAT, CDR2 FQDESV (reference sequence). Trimming removed 2 bases at V and 5 bases at J, with 10 bases between. The CDR3 runs to 14 residues. Complete variable domain (other parts from reference TRBV11-1 and TRBJ2-1): EAEVAQSPRYKITEKSQAVAFWCDPISGHATLYWYRQILGQGPELLVQFQDESVVDDSQLPKDRFSAERLKGVDSTLKIQPAELGDSAMYLCASSLRKDHNEQFFGPGTRLTVL.

This chain connects TRBV6-1 to TRBJ1-2, with unresolved D. The CDR3 spans 12 residues. Germline values: CDR1 MNHNS, CDR2 SASEGT. Between the trimmed V and J ends, which lost 3 bases and 4 bases, there was a span of 6 bases. CDR3 bases: TGTGCCAGCAGTGACACCGCCTATGGCTACACCTTC. It codes for CASSDTAYGYTF.

The chain has TRBV5-4 and TRBJ2-3; 9 nucleotides match TRBD1. Per germline, CDR1 SGHNT and CDR2 YYREEE (reference sequence). This CDR3 contains 16 residues. Trimming at V came to 4 bases and at J to 0 bases, leaving 6 bases not matched to a gene. The CDR3 region is CASSRGGQGSTDTQYF. The CDR3 bases are TGTGCCAGCAGCAGGGGGGGACAGGGAAGCACAGATACGCAGTATTTT.

V gene TRBV10-2 combines with J gene TRBJ1-1; no clear D. Trimming took 0 bases from V and 4 from J, leaving 6 bases between them. The CDR3 runs to 13 residues. CDR1 is WSHSY, CDR2 SAAADI, per germline. The DNA for the CDR3 is TGCGCCAGCAGTGAGTCTAGATCCACTGAAGCTTTCTTT. Translating it yields CASSESRSTEAFF.

The chain has TRBV10-3 and TRBJ2-1; 10 nucleotides agree with TRBD2. J gave up 6 bases and V 9 bases, and 2 bases lay outside the gene matches. CDR3 size: 12 residues. The germline V gene encodes CDR1 ENHRY and CDR2 SYGVKD. CDR3 in DNA: TGTGCCATTAGCGGGGGGTTCAATGAGCAGTTCTTC. The encoded protein is CAISGGFNEQFF.

The V gene is TRBV5-5, the J gene TRBJ2-7; 16 bases fit TRBD2. The CDR3 has 18 amino acids. The J segment lost 0 bases and the V segment lost 4 bases, leaving 7 bases of the junction unmatched. The germline V gene has CDR1 SGHKS and CDR2 YYEKEE (reference sequence). This CDR3 is CASSPGLAGGRSSYEQYV. The DNA of the CDR3 is TGTGCCAGCAGCCCGGGACTAGCGGGGGGGCGAAGCTCCTACGAGCAGTACGTC.

About this clone: A read error is likely, as this CDR3 ends without the conserved phenylalanine or tryptophan. Because the CDR3's place on the DNA is in doubt, the DNA is left out and the CDR3 is given as listed by TCRdb. The rearrangement joins TRBV6-6 to TRBJ1-2; the table's D call of TRBD1 was not tested on the DNA. The CDR3 is 13 amino acids long, termini counted. Looked up from germline, CDR1 is MNHNY and CDR2 is SVGAGI (reference sequence). CDR3 residues: CASSYRGQGAHKI.

The V and J genes are TRBV24-1 and TRBJ2-3; 7 bases are a match to TRBD1. This CDR3 region has 16 residues. V shed 8 bases, J shed 6 bases, and the junction held 16 bases outside the gene matches. Germline CDR1 is KGHDR and CDR2 is SFDVKD. The CDR3 spells CATTSARQGDTDTQYF. CDR3 in DNA: TGTGCCACCACCTCCGCCCGACAGGGAGATACGGATACGCAGTATTTT.

This rearrangement joins TRBV19 to TRBJ2-2; either TRBD1 or TRBD2 may supply D (5 bases each). V was shortened by 6 bases and J by 2 bases, with 13 bases between the two germline ends. The CDR3 loop spans 15 amino acids. Germline CDR1 is LNHDA and CDR2 is SQIVND (reference sequence). CDR3 in amino acids: CASRLGTANTGELFF. The CDR3 nucleotides read TGTGCCAGTAGACTGGGGACCGCCAACACCGGGGAGCTGTTTTTT.

This sequence joins TRBV5-5 and TRBJ2-3; no firm D call. CDR3 length: 13 residues. Germline V gene sequence: CDR1 SGHKS, CDR2 YYEKEE (reference sequence). Trimming removed 0 bases at V and 1 base at J, with 3 bases between. In DNA, the CDR3 is TGTGCCAGCAGCTTGGTTGGCACAGATACGCAGTATTTT. This sequence encodes CASSLVGTDTQYF.

The chain joins TRBV20-1 to TRBJ2-1; D may match TRBD1 or TRBD2 (5 bases each). Per the germline V gene, CDR1 is DFQATT and CDR2 is SNEGSKA (reference sequence). V was trimmed by 5 bases and J by 10 bases, leaving 12 bases between them. The CDR3 length is 11 residues. The CDR3 spells CSALRGGEQFF. In DNA, the CDR3 is TGCAGTGCTCTGAGGGGTGGCGAGCAGTTCTTC.